These T cell receptor beta chains were read from a single sample in a study of cytomegalovirus exposure and HLA in healthy donors. Sequencing used immunoSEQ multiplex PCR; TCRdb keeps in-frame clones, though not all of them. This table has some 140,000 clones, around 86% appearing once. The specimen was PBMCs. The receptors here all came from a woman in her forties or fifties in good health and CMV-seropositive. CDR3s include the opening cysteine and the closing phenylalanine or tryptophan. D genes are given only for firm matches. Not all rows give a size; the values are once, few, many and, for expanded clones, a class.

clone size: few
V gene: TRBV9
J gene: TRBJ2-3
D gene: TRBD2
CDR3 DNA: TGTGCCAGCAGCGTAGTTAGCGGGGGGGCAAGCACAGATACGCAGTATTTT
CDR3 protein: CASSVVSGGASTDTQYF

clone size: NA
V gene: TRBV7-8
J gene: TRBJ2-2
D gene: NA
CDR3 DNA: TGTGCCAGCAGCTTAGCGGGAGGTGTCGCCGGGGAGCTGTTTTTT
CDR3 protein: CASSLAGGVAGELFF

clone size: NA
V gene: TRBV7-9
J gene: TRBJ1-1
D gene: TRBD1
CDR3 DNA: TGTGCCAGCAGCTTCAGACAGGGGATCTCTGAAGCTTTCTTT
CDR3 protein: CASSFRQGISEAFF

clone size: few
V gene: TRBV7-9
J gene: TRBJ1-3
D gene: NA
CDR3 DNA: TGTGCCAGCAGCTTAGTCAGGGCTGGAAACACCATATATTTT
CDR3 protein: CASSLVRAGNTIYF

clone size: NA
V gene: TRBV2
J gene: TRBJ2-7
D gene: TRBD2
CDR3 DNA: TGTGCCAGCAGAGAGGGAGGGATGATCTACGAGCAGTACTTC
CDR3 protein: CASREGGMIYEQYF

clone size: once
V gene: TRBV2
J gene: TRBJ1-6
D gene: TRBD1
CDR3 DNA: TGTGCCAGCAGTGGACAGGGGGCGGTGTATCAGCCCCTCCACTTT
CDR3 protein: CASSGQGAVYQPLHF

clone size: NA
V gene: TRBV7-8
J gene: TRBJ2-2
D gene: TRBD2
CDR3 DNA: TGTGCCAGCGTATCGGTCGAATTACTAGCGGGCACCGGGGAGCTGTTTTTT
CDR3 protein: CASVSVELLAGTGELFF

clone size: few
V gene: TRBV4-1
J gene: TRBJ2-3
D gene: TRBD2
CDR3 DNA: TGCGCCAGCAGCCATACCGGGACTAGCTTGGGTACGCAGTATTTT
CDR3 protein: CASSHTGTSLGTQYF

clone size: once
V gene: TRBV6-6
J gene: TRBJ1-5
D gene: NA
CDR3 DNA: TGTGCCAGCAGTTCCGGCCGGCCCGGGCAGCCCCAGCATTTT
CDR3 protein: CASSSGRPGQPQHF

clone size: NA
V gene: TRBV27
J gene: TRBJ2-1
D gene: TRBD2
CDR3 DNA: TGTGCCAGCACCTCCGGGGGGTCCATGATAGTGCAGTTCTTC
CDR3 protein: CASTSGGSMIVQFF

clone size: NA
V gene: TRBV12-5
J gene: TRBJ1-6
D gene: NA
CDR3 DNA: TGTGCTAGTGGTTTATATTCTTTTCGGGATTCACCCCTCCACTTT
CDR3 protein: CASGLYSFRDSPLHF

clone size: NA
V gene: TRBV2
J gene: TRBJ2-7
D gene: NA
CDR3 DNA: TGTGCCAGCAGTGAAGCGGGCGGGACCTACGAGCAGTACTTC
CDR3 protein: CASSEAGGTYEQYF

clone size: NA
V gene: TRBV2
J gene: TRBJ2-5
D gene: TRBD1
CDR3 DNA: TGTGCCAGCAGAACAGGGGGCGAAGAGACCCAGTACTTC
CDR3 protein: CASRTGGEETQYF

clone size: NA
V gene: TRBV5-5
J gene: TRBJ1-1
D gene: TRBD1
CDR3 DNA: TGTGCCAGCAGCGCTTTACAGGGGGCCGGGGACACTGAAGCTTTCTTT
CDR3 protein: CASSALQGAGDTEAFF

clone size: NA
V gene: TRBV7-2
J gene: TRBJ2-2
D gene: TRBD2
CDR3 DNA: TGTGCCAGCAGCTCAGGACTAGGAACCGGGGAGCTGTTTTTT
CDR3 protein: CASSSGLGTGELFF

clone size: NA
V gene: TRBV29-1
J gene: TRBJ2-1
D gene: TRBD2
CDR3 DNA: TGCAGCGTTGGAAGAGCGGCGGGGGATGAGCAGTTCTTC
CDR3 protein: CSVGRAAGDEQFF

clone size: NA
V gene: TRBV27
J gene: TRBJ1-1
D gene: TRBD1
CDR3 DNA: TGTGCCACGTCGACGGGACAGGGGCGGGCCATGAACACTGAAGCTTTCTTT
CDR3 protein: CATSTGQGRAMNTEAFF

clone size: NA
V gene: TRBV13
J gene: TRBJ2-7
D gene: NA
CDR3 DNA: TGTGCCAGCAGCGAACGCAGGGATAGCTCCTACGAGCAGTACTTC
CDR3 protein: CASSERRDSSYEQYF

clone size: NA
V gene: TRBV6-1
J gene: TRBJ1-3
D gene: NA
CDR3 DNA: TGTGCCAGCAGTACCAGGGACAGAAACACCATATATTTT
CDR3 protein: CASSTRDRNTIYF

clone size: once
V gene: TRBV9
J gene: TRBJ2-7
D gene: TRBD1
CDR3 DNA: TGTGCCAGCAGCTCCGGACAGGGTTACGAGCAGTACTTC
CDR3 protein: CASSSGQGYEQYF

clone size: NA
V gene: TRBV5-4
J gene: TRBJ2-5
D gene: TRBD2
CDR3 DNA: TGTGCCAGCAGCTTCCCTAGCGGGGGCCCGGAAGGGACCCAGTACTTC
CDR3 protein: CASSFPSGGPEGTQYF

clone size: NA
V gene: TRBV7-2
J gene: TRBJ1-1
D gene: TRBD1
CDR3 DNA: TGTGCCAGCAGCTTGACAGGGGAAGGGTACACTGAAGCTTTCTTT
CDR3 protein: CASSLTGEGYTEAFF

clone size: NA
V gene: TRBV19
J gene: TRBJ2-1
D gene: NA
CDR3 DNA: TGTGCCAGTAGTAGGACAGTGACCTACAATGAGCAGTTCTTC
CDR3 protein: CASSRTVTYNEQFF

clone size: NA
V gene: TRBV7-2
J gene: TRBJ2-2
D gene: TRBD2
CDR3 DNA: TGTGCCAGCAGCCCCCCGGGCGGGAGATCGAACACCGGGGAGCTGTTTTTT
CDR3 protein: CASSPPGGRSNTGELFF

clone size: NA
V gene: TRBV20-1
J gene: TRBJ1-2
D gene: TRBD1
CDR3 DNA: TGCAGTGCTACGCAGGGGGGAGGCTACACCTTC
CDR3 protein: CSATQGGGYTF

clone size: NA
V gene: TRBV7-3
J gene: TRBJ2-1
D gene: NA
CDR3 DNA: TGTGCCAGCAGCTTAATAGGGGGGGCCTCCTACAATGAGCAGTTCTTC
CDR3 protein: CASSLIGGASYNEQFF

clone size: NA
V gene: TRBV4-1
J gene: TRBJ1-2
D gene: NA
CDR3 DNA: TGCGCCAGCAGCCCTAAAGACGGGTGGCATGGCTACACCTTC
CDR3 protein: CASSPKDGWHGYTF

clone size: NA
V gene: TRBV14
J gene: TRBJ2-7
D gene: TRBD1
CDR3 DNA: TGTGCCAGCGGGACAGGGATTTCCTACGAGCAGTACTTC
CDR3 protein: CASGTGISYEQYF

clone size: NA
V gene: TRBV28
J gene: TRBJ2-7
D gene: NA
CDR3 DNA: TGTGCCAGCAGCCGATCCCCTGACTGGAAGTACTACGAGCAGTACTTC
CDR3 protein: CASSRSPDWKYYEQYF

clone size: NA
V gene: TRBV4-3
J gene: TRBJ1-3
D gene: NA
CDR3 DNA: TGCGCCAGCAGCCAAGAAGGGCGGGGGGCATCTGGAAACACCATATATTTT
CDR3 protein: CASSQEGRGASGNTIYF

clone size: NA
V gene: TRBV19
J gene: TRBJ2-2
D gene: TRBD1
CDR3 DNA: TGTGCCAGTAGCCCAGCGGACAGGGCCGGGGAGCTGTTTTTT
CDR3 protein: CASSPADRAGELFF

clone size: NA
V gene: TRBV5-1
J gene: TRBJ2-1
D gene: TRBD2
CDR3 DNA: TGCGCCAGCAGCCCCCTAGCGGGGGGGAGTTATGAGCAGTTCTTC
CDR3 protein: CASSPLAGGSYEQFF

clone size: NA
V gene: TRBV6-4
J gene: TRBJ1-1
D gene: TRBD1
CDR3 DNA: TGTGCCAGCAGTGAGACAGGGACGAACACTGAAGCTTTCTTT
CDR3 protein: CASSETGTNTEAFF

clone size: NA
V gene: TRBV9
J gene: TRBJ2-3
D gene: NA
CDR3 DNA: TGTGCCAGCAGCGTTACCAGGGAACCCACAGATACGCAGTATTTT
CDR3 protein: CASSVTREPTDTQYF

clone size: few
V gene: TRBV2
J gene: TRBJ2-2
D gene: NA
CDR3 DNA: TGTGCCAGCAGTCAGGTTTTCGGGGAGCTGTTTTTT
CDR3 protein: CASSQVFGELFF

clone size: NA
V gene: TRBV2
J gene: TRBJ2-7
D gene: NA
CDR3 DNA: TGTGCCAGCAGCGCTTCATACTCCTACGAGCAGTACTTC
CDR3 protein: CASSASYSYEQYF

clone size: NA
V gene: TRBV27
J gene: TRBJ2-3
D gene: NA
CDR3 DNA: TGTGCCAGCAGTTCCAACTGGGACTTCACAGATACGCAGTATTTT
CDR3 protein: CASSSNWDFTDTQYF

clone size: NA
V gene: TRBV6-5
J gene: TRBJ2-7
D gene: TRBD1
CDR3 DNA: TGTGCCAGCAGCCTAATACAGGGGACGGTCGAGCAGTACTTC
CDR3 protein: CASSLIQGTVEQYF

clone size: once
V gene: TRBV6-5
J gene: TRBJ2-5
D gene: TRBD2
CDR3 DNA: TGTGCCAGCAGCTCCCAAGCGGGGGTTCAAGAGACCCAGTACTTC
CDR3 protein: CASSSQAGVQETQYF

clone size: NA
V gene: TRBV6-4
J gene: TRBJ1-5
D gene: NA
CDR3 DNA: TGTGCCAGCAGTGTGCAGGGTGGTCAGCCCCAGCATTTT
CDR3 protein: CASSVQGGQPQHF

clone size: NA
V gene: TRBV6-5
J gene: TRBJ2-3
D gene: TRBD1
CDR3 DNA: TGTGCCAGCCTCCGACAGGGAATCACAGATACGCAGTATTTT
CDR3 protein: CASLRQGITDTQYF

clone size: NA
V gene: TRBV19
J gene: TRBJ2-7
D gene: TRBD1
CDR3 DNA: TGTGCCAGTAGTATTTTCGACAGGGACGAGCAGTACTTC
CDR3 protein: CASSIFDRDEQYF

clone size: once
V gene: TRBV7-9
J gene: TRBJ1-1
D gene: NA
CDR3 DNA: TGTGCCAGCAGCTTAGGACAGAACACTGAAGCTTTCTTT
CDR3 protein: CASSLGQNTEAFF

clone size: NA
V gene: TRBV4-1
J gene: TRBJ2-2
D gene: TRBD2
CDR3 DNA: TGCGCCAGCAGCCAGGGCCCTCGGAGCGGGAGAAGGGTCGGGGAGCTGTTTTTT
CDR3 protein: CASSQGPRSGRRVGELFF

clone size: once
V gene: TRBV10-3
J gene: TRBJ2-1
D gene: TRBD2
CDR3 DNA: TGTGCCATCAGTGGTACGGGACTAGCGGGGGGGCCGGGGAATGAGCAGTTCTTC
CDR3 protein: CAISGTGLAGGPGNEQFF

clone size: NA
V gene: TRBV27
J gene: TRBJ1-6
D gene: NA
CDR3 DNA: TGTGCCAGCAGTTCGGTCCAGGAGGGTAATTCACCCCTCCACTTT
CDR3 protein: CASSSVQEGNSPLHF

clone size: NA
V gene: TRBV5-1
J gene: TRBJ2-1
D gene: TRBD1
CDR3 DNA: TGCGCCAGCAGCTTGAGGACAGGGGGCCATGAGCAGTTCTTC
CDR3 protein: CASSLRTGGHEQFF

clone size: NA
V gene: TRBV5-1
J gene: TRBJ2-5
D gene: TRBD2
CDR3 DNA: TGCGCCAGCAAGCCGGGGGGTCGGGAGACCCAGTACTTC
CDR3 protein: CASKPGGRETQYF

clone size: NA
V gene: TRBV5-1
J gene: TRBJ2-5
D gene: TRBD2
CDR3 DNA: TGCGCCAGCAGCTTTGGCCTAGCGGAGGGTGGGGCCCAGTACTTC
CDR3 protein: CASSFGLAEGGAQYF

clone size: NA
V gene: TRBV15
J gene: TRBJ1-2
D gene: NA
CDR3 DNA: TGTGCCACCAGCAGAGAACAGGGACGAGATGGCTACACCTTC
CDR3 protein: CATSREQGRDGYTF

clone size: NA
V gene: TRBV5-1
J gene: TRBJ1-6
D gene: NA
CDR3 DNA: TGCGCCAGCAGCTTGTCGGGGGGCAATAATTCACCCCTCCACTTT
CDR3 protein: CASSLSGGNNSPLHF

clone size: NA
V gene: TRBV18
J gene: TRBJ2-7
D gene: TRBD1
CDR3 DNA: TGTGCCAGCTCATCGGGACAGGGGTTCTCCTACGAGCAGTACTTC
CDR3 protein: CASSSGQGFSYEQYF

clone size: NA
V gene: TRBV25-1
J gene: TRBJ1-2
D gene: NA
CDR3 DNA: TGTGCCAGCAGTGAATCCGGCGGGGGTGACTATGGCTACACCTTC
CDR3 protein: CASSESGGGDYGYTF

clone size: NA
V gene: TRBV6-1
J gene: TRBJ1-2
D gene: NA
CDR3 DNA: TGTGCCAGCCATGAAACACCTTTCTATGGCTACACCTTC
CDR3 protein: CASHETPFYGYTF